Here is one T cell receptor beta chain with its context. TCRbeta library construction was performed incorporating unique molecular identifiers. TCRdb passed the PCR reads through MiXCR, listing each CDR3 protein once. The sample gives 600,000 to 700,000 distinct CDR3 sequences, 16% of which show up once; about 1.1% is in the top ten. These data originate in a study of T-cell reconstitution after alpha-beta-depleted transplantation in children. Germline V lookup: CDR1 MNHNY, CDR2 SVGAGI (reference sequence). There are 16 residues in the CDR3. Deletions cut 4 bases from V and 4 bases from J, with 18 bases between.

The chain employs TRBV6-6 and TRBJ2-3, with D maybe TRBD1 (6 bases). This clonotype originated in a human donor who donated a stem cell graft to a child with acute myeloid leukemia. The sequences come from PBMCs from the stem cell graft donor, collected from the stem cell graft. CDR3 in amino acids: CASSFGNRVDADTQYF. The CDR3 DNA reads TGTGCCAGCAGTTTCGGCAACAGGGTTGATGCAGATACGCAGTATTTT.